This TCR beta chain is drawn from a study of early T cells in non-severe SARS-CoV-2 infection. The CDR3 contains 13 residues. In germline, CDR1 is SQVTM, CDR2 ANQGSEA. V trimming: 7 bases; J trimming: 0 bases; junction bases outside the gene matches: 4. TCRdb re-derived calls from the 5' RACE reads in MiXCR, one entry per CDR3 protein. The sample lists about 46,000 distinct CDR3 sequences; 5.4% were seen once. The receptor was isolated from an adult who was a healthcare worker with PCR-confirmed SARS-CoV-2 infection or an uninfected control (not recorded which). The chain couples TRBV29-1 to TRBJ2-7; 9 positions match TRBD1. Here the sequenced sample was whole blood, taken at baseline. The CDR3, as DNA: TGCAGCGCCGGGACAGGGCACTCCTACGAGCAGTACTTC. As protein: CSAGTGHSYEQYF.